The rows below give T cell receptor beta chains drawn from one sample of a study of human T cells and chemical hapten exposure. TCRdb reprocessed the RACE reads via MiXCR and lists one record per CDR3 protein. The table records 65,000 to 100,000 distinct CDR3 sequences, approximately 6.6% of them present only once. This material consisted of whole blood, taken in connection with sensitization to the hapten diphenylcyclopropenone (DPC). The source of these receptors is a woman between 25 and 40 years old with alopecia areata. Some clones in this sample may be carry-over from other donors' samples. Each CDR3 is given with its conserved first and last residue. The D gene is left open where the match is weak. The size of a clone is reported for some rows only, either as once, few or many, or as a class for expanded clones.

>TRBJ2-3|TRBV7-9|TRBD2|many
CASSSDKPGLAVPTDTQYF
TGTGCCAGCAGCTCCGATAAACCGGGACTAGCGGTGCCCACAGATACGCAGTATTTT
>TRBJ1-2|TRBV29-1|-|-
CSVWGDIYGYTF
TGCAGCGTTTGGGGGGACATCTATGGCTACACCTTC
>TRBJ2-3|TRBV11-2|TRBD2|-
CASSPRGTSGGTTDTQYF
TGTGCCAGCAGCCCGCGGGGGACTAGCGGGGGGACCACAGATACGCAGTATTTT
>TRBJ2-7|TRBV10-2|TRBD1|many
CASSVQGGEEQYF
TGCGCCAGCAGTGTACAGGGGGGTGAGGAGCAGTACTTC
>TRBJ1-5|TRBV2|-|-
CASSPTPYQPQHF
TGTGCCAGCAGCCCGACTCCCTATCAGCCCCAGCATTTT
>TRBJ2-2|TRBV30|-|once
CAWTRGPNTGELFF
TGTGCCTGGACTAGAGGCCCGAACACCGGGGAGCTGTTTTTT
>TRBJ1-1|TRBV4-1|-|many
CASSPRSGKWNTEAFF
TGCGCCAGCAGTCCAAGGTCCGGGAAGTGGAACACTGAAGCTTTCTTT
>TRBJ2-3|TRBV20-1|TRBD2|many
CSASTSGGSDTQYF
TGCAGTGCTAGTACTAGCGGCGGATCGGATACGCAGTATTTT
>TRBJ1-2|TRBV5-6|-|few
CASSPMGGASGGYTF
TGTGCCAGCAGCCCGATGGGGGGGGCATCGGGCGGCTACACCTTC
>TRBJ1-1|TRBV30|-|many
CAWRQQGNTEAFF
TGTGCCTGGAGGCAACAGGGGAACACTGAAGCTTTCTTT
>TRBJ2-7|TRBV3-1|TRBD2|many
CASSQDLLAGGNEQYF
TGTGCCAGCAGCCAAGATTTGTTAGCGGGGGGGAACGAGCAGTACTTC
>TRBJ2-5|TRBV12-3/TRBV12-4|TRBD1|-
CVSSRTGEETQYF
TGTGTCAGCAGCCGGACAGGGGAAGAGACCCAGTACTTC
>TRBJ2-7|TRBV7-2|-|-
CASSFYTGELYEQYF
TGTGCCAGCAGCTTTTACACTGGCGAGTTGTACGAGCAGTACTTC
>TRBJ2-2|TRBV5-1|-|few
CASSRDTGELFF
TGCGCCAGCAGCCGAGACACCGGGGAGCTGTTTTTT
>TRBJ2-2|TRBV6-5|-|many
CASSYFSDPNTGELFF
TGTGCCAGCAGTTACTTTAGCGATCCGAACACCGGGGAGCTGTTTTTT
>TRBJ1-4|TRBV20-1|-|many
CSAPVLGGEKLFF
TGCAGTGCTCCTGTCCTGGGGGGCGAAAAACTGTTTTTT
>TRBJ1-2|TRBV29-1|-|many
CSGQTPLNYGYTF
TGCAGCGGACAGACACCACTGAACTATGGCTACACCTTC
>TRBJ2-3|TRBV6-6|TRBD2|few
CASSYYVGGVEKDTQYF
TGTGCCAGCAGTTACTATGTTGGGGGGGTTGAGAAAGATACGCAGTATTTT
>TRBJ2-7|TRBV6-5|-|many
CASSSPGRLYEQYF
TGTGCCAGCAGTTCTCCGGGACGTCTCTACGAGCAGTACTTC
>TRBJ1-4|TRBV29-1|TRBD1|many
CSVGQGATNEKLFF
TGCAGCGTGGGACAGGGGGCAACTAATGAAAAACTGTTTTTT
>TRBJ2-3|TRBV12-3/TRBV12-4|-|-
CASGPTSSADTQYF
TGTGCCAGCGGTCCCACTTCTAGCGCAGATACGCAGTATTTT
>TRBJ1-1|TRBV6-5|-|many
CASSYLSRGVNTEAFF
TGTGCCAGCAGTTACTTATCCCGGGGCGTGAACACTGAAGCTTTCTTT
>TRBJ2-3|TRBV7-9|-|many
CASSLAVSDTQYF
TGTGCCAGCAGCTTAGCAGTTTCGGATACGCAGTATTTT
>TRBJ1-1|TRBV12-3/TRBV12-4|-|-
CASSHGQIEAFF
TGTGCCAGCAGTCACGGACAGATTGAAGCTTTCTTT
>TRBJ2-7|TRBV6-5|-|many
CASTSRGEQYF
TGTGCCAGCACCTCAAGAGGAGAGCAGTACTTC
>TRBJ1-2|TRBV28|-|many
CASSLSRVQANYGYTF
TGTGCCAGCAGTTTATCCAGGGTCCAGGCTAACTATGGCTACACCTTC
>TRBJ2-1|TRBV12-3/TRBV12-4|-|many
CASSFEDSLYNEQFF
TGTGCCAGCAGTTTCGAGGACAGCTTGTACAATGAGCAGTTCTTC
>TRBJ2-7|TRBV5-1|-|many
CASSLGADPRGEQYF
TGCGCCAGCAGCTTGGGAGCGGACCCAAGGGGCGAGCAGTACTTC
>TRBJ2-5|TRBV19|-|few
CASSRHKQETQYF
TGTGCCAGTAGTAGACACAAACAAGAGACCCAGTACTTC
>TRBJ2-3|TRBV12-3/TRBV12-4|-|many
CASTPGGELTDTQYF
TGTGCCAGCACCCCCGGCGGGGAACTCACAGATACGCAGTATTTT
>TRBJ1-2|TRBV20-1|-|many
CSARDGQPERGYTF
TGCAGTGCTAGAGATGGACAGCCTGAACGTGGCTACACCTTC
>TRBJ1-6|TRBV20-1|-|many
CSAPHERAHNSPLHF
TGCAGTGCTCCACATGAGAGGGCCCATAATTCACCCCTCCACTTT
>TRBJ2-7|TRBV25-1|TRBD2|-
CASRGTSGGHEQYF
TGTGCCAGCAGGGGAACTAGCGGGGGCCACGAGCAGTACTTC
>TRBJ2-3|TRBV3-1|TRBD2|many
CASSSQTSGATDTQYF
TGTGCCAGCAGCAGTCAGACTAGCGGGGCAACAGATACGCAGTATTTT
>TRBJ2-7|TRBV27|TRBD1|many
CASSLTGGQGYEQYF
TGTGCCAGCAGTTTAACGGGGGGACAGGGTTACGAGCAGTACTTC
>TRBJ2-4|TRBV5-6|-|-
CASSLRVIAVNKNIQYF
TGTGCCAGCAGCTTGAGGGTAATAGCGGTAAACAAAAACATTCAGTACTTC
>TRBJ1-1|TRBV3-1|-|-
CASSQVTGITEAFF
TGTGCCAGCAGCCAAGTAACAGGGATAACTGAAGCTTTCTTT
>TRBJ2-1|TRBV7-9|-|many
CASRQDSNNEQFF
TGTGCCAGCAGACAGGACAGCAACAATGAGCAGTTCTTC
>TRBJ2-7|TRBV27|-|many
CASSRAPGSEQYF
TGTGCCAGCAGTCGCGCCCCGGGGAGCGAGCAGTACTTC
>TRBJ2-7|TRBV7-2|-|many
CASSLGQKTYEQYF
TGTGCCAGCAGCTTAGGCCAGAAGACCTACGAGCAGTACTTC
>TRBJ1-2|TRBV7-8|-|few
CASSLVFRDTPNYGYTF
TGTGCCAGCAGCTTAGTCTTCCGGGACACTCCTAACTATGGCTACACCTTC